Below are 21 T cell receptor beta chains sequenced from a single sample in a study of blood T cells in healthy people across ages. Then a second PCR, running roughly 7 to 11 cycles, was carried out with a sample-barcoded 5' primer and a J-beta primer mix. From the 5' RACE reads, TCRdb called clonotypes with MiXCR, one entry per CDR3 protein. The sample gives around 1,600,000 distinct CDR3 sequences, roughly 43% of which show up once; approximately 4.1% is in the top ten. The material sequenced was blood. Receptor source: a woman aged 18-29 years in good health.

The chain has TRBV6-6 and TRBJ1-1; D unresolved. Germline V lookup: CDR1 MNHNY, CDR2 SVGAGI (reference sequence). This CDR3 comprises 14 residues. V was trimmed by 2 bases and J by 4 bases, leaving 11 bases between them. The CDR3 DNA reads TGTGCCAGCAGTTACGGAGGCAGCTTCACTGAAGCTTTCTTT. The encoded protein is CASSYGGSFTEAFF.

This clonotype was observed a few times. The J gene is TRBJ2-2, the V gene TRBV25-1; either TRBD1 or TRBD2 may fit D (5 bases each). The V gene lost 6 bases and the J gene lost 4 bases, with 9 bases spanning the gap. Germline CDR1 reads MGHDK; CDR2 reads SYGVNS. The CDR3 extends over 13 amino acids. The CDR3 here is CASRERGTGELFF. The CDR3 nucleotides read TGTGCCAGCAGAGAGAGGGGCACCGGGGAGCTGTTTTTT.

The chain employs TRBV6-5 and TRBJ1-4; D unresolved. V gave up 6 bases and J gave up 2 bases, with 10 bases separating them. Germline V gene sequence: CDR1 MNHEY, CDR2 SVGAGI. The CDR3 extends over 14 amino acids. The DNA for the CDR3 is TGTGCCAGCAGAAGCTCGGGGACTAATGAAAAACTGTTTTTT. This encodes CASRSSGTNEKLFF.

This clonotype was counted a few times. The chain uses TRBV6-5 and TRBJ1-2; 11 nucleotides agree with TRBD1. Germline V gene lookup returns CDR1 MNHEY and CDR2 SVGAGI. The CDR3 has 14 amino acids. Trimming took 5 bases from V and 6 from J; bases not matched to a gene: 5. The CDR3: CASSPRTGGNGYTF. CDR3 nucleotides: TGTGCCAGCAGTCCCCGGACAGGGGGCAATGGCTACACCTTC.

This clonotype was detected only a few times. This chain links TRBV7-9 with TRBJ2-3; D uncertain. CDR1 and CDR2 from the germline V gene are SEHNR and FQNEAQ (reference sequence). This CDR3 is built from 11 residues. The V gene lost 6 bases and the J gene lost 6 bases, with 7 bases spanning the gap. CDR3 nucleotide sequence: TGTGCCAGCAGGTCTTATGATACGCAGTATTTT. Its translation is CASRSYDTQYF.

V gene TRBV4-3 combines with J gene TRBJ2-7; tentatively, D is TRBD1 (5 bases). The CDR3 runs to 16 residues. Trimming took 1 base from V and 5 from J, leaving 18 bases between them. Germline V CDR1 and CDR2: LGHNA, YSLEER. In DNA, the CDR3 is TGCGCCAGCAGCCAAGGGCAGGGCCCTCTCAGGAACGAGCAGTACTTC. This sequence encodes CASSQGQGPLRNEQYF.

The genes are TRBV4-3 and TRBJ1-1; D gene unclear. Germline assignment: CDR1 LGHNA and CDR2 YSLEER. CDR3 length: 15 residues. V gave up 0 bases and J gave up 0 bases, with 8 bases separating them. The CDR3 protein is CASSQELRLNTEAFF. CDR3 coding DNA: TGCGCCAGCAGCCAAGAACTGCGCCTGAACACTGAAGCTTTCTTT.

V is TRBV29-1 and J is TRBJ2-1; 7 bases are a match to TRBD2. The length of the CDR3 is 14 residues. From germline, CDR1 is SQVTM and CDR2 ANQGSEA. This CDR3 reads CSTTTGGSYNEQFF. CDR3 coding DNA: TGCAGTACCACGACGGGGGGCTCCTACAATGAGCAGTTCTTC.

This clonotype was seen only a few times. The V call is TRBV7-6, the J call TRBJ2-5, with D possibly TRBD2 on 7 matching bases. Judging by the DNA end, TRBJ2-7 fits better; the J call may be wrong. This CDR3 comprises 15 residues. Germline assignment: CDR1 SGHVS and CDR2 FNYEAQ. CDR3 sequence reads: CASSPGAGERNEQYF. CDR3 nucleotide sequence: TGTGCCAGCAGCCCGGGGGCGGGGGAGCGCAACGAGCAGTACTTC.

This clonotype was seen at least ten times. J is TRBJ2-3 and V is TRBV11-2, with 7 bases aligning to TRBD2. V gave up 2 bases and J gave up 0 bases; unmatched junction bases: 2. The length of the CDR3 is 15 residues. Germline CDR1 and CDR2: SGHAT and FQNNGV. The CDR3 DNA reads TGTGCCAGCAGCTTACTAGCGGCTAGCACAGATACGCAGTATTTT. It translates to CASSLLAASTDTQYF.

This clonotype was observed a handful of times. V and J are TRBV4-3 and TRBJ2-3; 7 nucleotides agree with TRBD2. Looked up from germline, CDR1 is LGHNA and CDR2 is YSLEER. The CDR3 covers 16 residues. The trim removed 0 bases at V and 5 bases at J, leaving 8 bases unmatched. The chain's CDR3 is CASSQDQAGVVDTQYF. In DNA, the CDR3 is TGCGCCAGCAGCCAAGATCAGGCGGGAGTGGTAGATACGCAGTATTTT.

The chain has TRBV29-1 and TRBJ1-3; D is perhaps TRBD1 (5 bases). Germline CDR1 is SQVTM and CDR2 is ANQGSEA. Trimming left V 4 bases short and J 0 bases short, with 10 bases between. The CDR3 spans 14 residues. DNA of the CDR3: TGCAGCGTTGGAGACAGTCCCTCTGGAAACACCATATATTTT. Protein sequence: CSVGDSPSGNTIYF. Complete variable domain (other parts from reference TRBV29-1 and TRBJ1-3): SAVISQKPSRDICQRGTSLTIQCQVDSQVTMMFWYRQQPGQSLTLIATANQGSEATYESGFVIDKFPISRPNLTFSTLTVSNMSPEDSSIYLCSVGDSPSGNTIYFGEGSWLTVV.

This clonotype was counted between two and nine times. The chain uses TRBV25-1 and TRBJ2-7, with a tentative D call TRBD1 (6 bases). V lost 2 bases and J 0 bases, leaving 8 bases between the germline ends. CDR3 length: 14 residues. Germline V gives CDR1 MGHDK, CDR2 SYGVNS. As DNA, the CDR3 is TGTGCCAGCAGTGAACGGACAGACTCCTACGAGCAGTACTTC. As protein: CASSERTDSYEQYF.

There are a few counts of this clonotype. This chain joins TRBV12-3 or TRBV12-4 and TRBJ1-5; D unresolved. This CDR3 is built from 15 residues. V gave up 8 bases and J gave up 4 bases, with 18 bases separating them. CDR3 sequence reads: CASRGEGSGNQPQHF. In nucleotides, the CDR3 is TGTGCCAGCCGGGGAGAGGGCTCGGGAAATCAGCCCCAGCATTTT.

As to this clonotype: One junction end disagrees with the germline gene, perhaps due to a read error. The chain links TRBV6-5 to TRBJ1-1, with D hard to call. Germline assignment: CDR1 MNHEY and CDR2 SVGAGI. There are 14 residues in the CDR3. CDR3 DNA sequence: TGTACCAGCAGTCCCCCCGTGAGGAGGTCTGAAGCTTTCTTT. Translating it yields CTSSPPVRRSEAFF.

This chain joins TRBV10-3 and TRBJ2-7; the match to TRBD2 covers 7 bases. Trimming cost V 7 bases and J 0 bases; bases outside gene matches: 6. Germline CDR1 ENHRY, CDR2 SYGVKD. This CDR3 spans 14 amino acids. The CDR3 loop is CAIKDGGYSYEQYF. DNA for the CDR3: TGTGCCATCAAGGACGGGGGGTACTCCTACGAGCAGTACTTC.

This clonotype has just a few counts. J is TRBJ2-5 and V is TRBV6-6; D ambiguous. The CDR3 is 15 residues long. Germline V gene sequence: CDR1 MNHNY, CDR2 SVGAGI (reference sequence). V shed 2 bases and J shed 4 bases, with 14 bases lying between them. CDR3 sequence reads: CASSYRSVLRETQYF. The CDR3 region has the DNA TGTGCCAGCAGTTACCGATCGGTCTTAAGAGAGACCCAGTACTTC.

This rearrangement joins TRBV5-1 to TRBJ2-3; 10 bases fit TRBD1. The CDR3 has 13 residues. V lost 8 bases, J lost 5 bases, and 5 bases stayed unmatched. CDR1 and CDR2 (germline): SGHRS, YFSETQ. In DNA, the CDR3 is TGCGCCAGTGACAGGGGGCATGGAGATACGCAGTATTTT. Protein product: CASDRGHGDTQYF.

The chain carries TRBV20-1 and TRBJ2-7, with TRBD2 identical over 12 bases. Germline values: CDR1 DFQATT, CDR2 SNEGSKA (reference sequence). J gave up 10 bases and V 7 bases, and 11 bases lay outside the gene matches. The CDR3 loop spans 13 amino acids. The DNA of the CDR3 is TGCAGTGGCCGGCTAGCGGGGGGGGAGGCCCAGTACTTC. Amino acids: CSGRLAGGEAQYF.

This clonotype has more than one count but fewer than ten. The genes are TRBV7-9 and TRBJ1-6; D possibly corresponds to TRBD1 (6 bases). The ends were cut back, 5 bases at V and 1 base at J, with 9 bases in the middle. The CDR3 extends over 15 amino acids. Germline CDR1 and CDR2: SEHNR and FQNEAQ (reference sequence). The CDR3 DNA reads as TGTGCCAGCAGCAACAGGGCTTCCTATAATTCACCCCTCCACTTT. Its translation is CASSNRASYNSPLHF.

The genes are TRBV6-2 or TRBV6-3 and TRBJ2-3; weak D call: TRBD1 (6 bases). With 2 bases removed from V and 4 bases from J, the gap between germline ends came to 13 bases. Germline CDR1 is MNHEY and CDR2 is SVGEGT. The CDR3 sequence is 15 residues long. The CDR3 DNA reads TGTGCCAGCAGTTACGAGGGGGAGAGAGCAGATACGCAGTATTTT. It yields the protein CASSYEGERADTQYF.